Below are 27 T cell receptor beta chains sequenced from a single sample in a study of identical twins (dated by TCRdb to 2016 to 2017). The library was prepared using 5' RACE. Instrument on record: Illumina HiSeq 2000. TCRdb reprocessed the public reads (quality trimming at Q25 with fastp, clone calling with MiXCR) and kept in-frame beta chains. CDR3 protein sequences are deduplicated, and each keeps its most common genes and DNA. The sample contains around 220,000 distinct CDR3 sequences, about 10% of them found a single time. 9% to 10% of the sample lies in the top ten. Sequenced: memory T cells sorted from blood. In light of the paper, this sample's cell subset or site label describes: CD45RO+ enriched T cells. Receptor source: a man aged 50-60 years in good health.

The V and J genes are TRBV5-8 and TRBJ1-1, with D unresolved. Deletions cut 1 base from V and 1 base from J, with 5 bases between. The germline CDR1 and CDR2 sequences are SGHTS and YDEGEE. This CDR3 is 13 amino acids long. The DNA of the CDR3 is TGTGCCAGCAGCTTGTTAGGGAACACTGAAGCTTTCTTT. It encodes CASSLLGNTEAFF.

This clonotype was recorded many times. The chain employs TRBV3-1 and TRBJ1-5, with no clear D. Trimming removed 0 bases at V and 2 bases at J, with 14 bases between. The CDR3 consists of 17 residues. CDR1 LGHDT and CDR2 YNNKEL come from the germline V gene (reference sequence). CDR3: CASSQDGDARGNQPQHF. The CDR3 DNA sequence: TGTGCCAGCAGCCAAGATGGTGATGCGCGGGGCAATCAGCCCCAGCATTTT.

The chain uses TRBV5-1 and TRBJ2-7, with D hard to call. The V end was cut by 1 base, the J end by 7 bases, with 6 bases between. The CDR3 extends over 11 amino acids. The germline gives CDR1 SGHRS, CDR2 YFSETQ. CDR3 coding DNA: TGCGCCAGCAGCTTGAGTGAGGAGCAGTACTTC. As protein: CASSLSEEQYF.

This clonotype was seen ten or more times. The rearrangement uses TRBV28 and TRBJ2-7, with D possibly matching TRBD2 (6 bases). Germline V lookup: CDR1 MDHEN, CDR2 SYDVKM. Trimming removed 7 bases at V and 5 bases at J, with 12 bases between. The CDR3 totals 12 residues. The CDR3 DNA reads TGTGCCAGCAACAGCGGGTTCGACGAGCAGTACTTC. Translated: CASNSGFDEQYF.

The table lists this clonotype with many counts. The CDR3 loop reads CSALSGAGALYEQYF. The CDR3 DNA is TGCAGTGCTCTAAGTGGAGCGGGAGCCCTCTACGAGCAGTACTTC. The rearrangement uses TRBV20-1 and TRBJ2-7; 8 bases map to TRBD2. The CDR3 runs 15 residues. After removal of 5 bases from V and 3 bases from J, the junction contained 12 bases not matched to a gene. Germline CDR1 and CDR2: DFQATT and SNEGSKA (reference sequence).

This clonotype appeared many times. The chain combines TRBV9 with TRBJ2-2; 7 nucleotides line up with TRBD1. The V and J ends lost 0 bases and 5 bases, in that order; junction bases with no gene match: 7. The CDR3 contains 16 residues. Germline values: CDR1 SGDLS, CDR2 YYNGEE. CDR3 sequence reads: CASSVGQGRGTGELFF. CDR3 DNA sequence: TGTGCCAGCAGCGTAGGACAGGGTAGGGGGACCGGGGAGCTGTTTTTT. Based on the CDR3 plus reference TRBV9 and TRBJ2-2, the full variable domain is DSGVTQTPKHLITATGQRVTLRCSPRSGDLSVYWYQQSLDQGLQFLIQYYNGEERAKGNILERFSAQQFPDLHSELNLSSLELGDSALYFCASSVGQGRGTGELFFGEGSRLTVL.

This clonotype has more than one count but fewer than ten. The rearrangement joins TRBV7-6 to TRBJ2-2, with TRBD1 matching over 7 bases. There are 17 residues in the CDR3. In germline, CDR1 is SGHVS, CDR2 FNYEAQ. V lost 6 bases and J lost 5; bases outside the gene matches: 15. The CDR3 DNA reads as TGTGCCAGCAGGAGCGGCAAGACAGGGTGGTGGACCGGGGAGCTGTTTTTT. Translating it yields CASRSGKTGWWTGELFF.

V is TRBV20-1 and J is TRBJ2-7; 8 nucleotides line up with TRBD1. CDR1 is DFQATT and CDR2 is SNEGSKA in the germline V gene (reference sequence). After removal of 0 bases from V and 6 bases from J, the junction contained 7 bases not matched to a gene. The CDR3 totals 14 residues. CDR3 nucleotide sequence: TGCAGTGCTAGAGAATCGGGACAGGCGAGCGAGCAGTACTTC. This encodes CSARESGQASEQYF.

This clonotype was recorded only once. The rearrangement joins TRBV9 to TRBJ2-7, with D perhaps matching TRBD2 (5 bases). The germline V and J ends were trimmed by 2 bases and 7 bases, with 10 bases remaining between them. CDR3 length equals 12 residues. The germline gives CDR1 SGDLS, CDR2 YYNGEE. This CDR3 is CASSVTTGEQYF. CDR3 nucleotides: TGTGCCAGCAGCGTCACGACGGGGGAGCAGTACTTC.

This clonotype was detected a few times. The J gene is TRBJ1-1, the V gene TRBV7-2; D unresolved. Per the germline V gene, CDR1 is SGHTA and CDR2 is FQGNSA. Trimming cost V 3 bases and J 8 bases, with 13 bases left between them. The CDR3 sequence is 13 residues long. CDR3 nucleotides: TGTGCCAGCAGCTTCGGCGCGGGTATCGAAGCTTTCTTT. Protein: CASSFGAGIEAFF.

This clonotype was counted many times. The chain recombines TRBV24-1 with TRBJ2-2; D ambiguous. Germline CDR1 reads KGHDR; CDR2 reads SFDVKD. CDR3 length: 11 amino acids. V was trimmed by 6 bases and J by 3 bases, leaving 1 base between them. The CDR3 reads CATSYTGELFF. The CDR3 DNA reads TGTGCCACCAGTTACACCGGGGAGCTGTTTTTT.

The chain combines TRBV25-1 with TRBJ2-5, with 7 bases that match TRBD2. The junction had 11 bases not matched to a gene; V was cut back by 6 bases and J by 4 bases. The CDR3 contains 15 residues. The germline CDR1 and CDR2 sequences are MGHDK and SYGVNS. CDR3 DNA: TGTGCCAGCAGGGGGGGGATGGGGTCCCGAGAGACCCAGTACTTC. Its protein product is CASRGGMGSRETQYF.

This clonotype was recorded at least ten times. The chain employs TRBV20-1 and TRBJ2-3; D possibly corresponds to TRBD2 (6 bases). This CDR3 spans 17 amino acids. V was shortened by 2 bases and J by 2 bases, with 20 bases between the two germline ends. Germline values: CDR1 DFQATT, CDR2 SNEGSKA (reference sequence). CDR3: CSARSLSQTRPTDTQYF. DNA for the CDR3: TGCAGTGCTAGATCCTTGAGTCAGACTAGACCCACAGATACGCAGTATTTT.

This clonotype was observed at least ten times. This chain joins TRBV11-1 and TRBJ2-2; 7 positions match TRBD1. Germline trimming cut 11 bases from V and 4 bases from J; bases unmatched to any gene: 25. Germline V gives CDR1 SGHAT, CDR2 FQDESV (reference sequence). The CDR3 has 19 amino acids. In DNA form, the CDR3 reads TGTGCCGTTGAAAGGTTCGACAGGGCCGATGATTGGGCCACCGGGGAGCTGTTTTTT. Encoded protein: CAVERFDRADDWATGELFF.

There are a few counts of this clonotype. The chain recombines TRBV4-1 with TRBJ2-1; D gene uncertain. The CDR3 length is 13 residues. Germline lookup yields CDR1 MGHRA and CDR2 YSYEKL. V lost 3 bases, J lost 5 bases, and 8 bases lay in between. The CDR3 protein is CASSHESNNEQFF. The CDR3 coding sequence is TGCGCCAGCAGCCACGAGTCGAACAATGAGCAGTTCTTC.

The V gene is TRBV7-2, the J gene TRBJ1-1, with D uncertain. Germline V gene lookup returns CDR1 SGHTA and CDR2 FQGNSA. This CDR3 comprises 14 residues. The V gene lost 1 base and the J gene lost 4 bases, with 10 bases spanning the gap. The chain's CDR3 is CASSLVPVSTEAFF. CDR3 DNA sequence: TGTGCCAGCAGCTTAGTGCCCGTGTCCACTGAAGCTTTCTTT. Supplemented by reference TRBV7-2 and TRBJ1-1, the full variable domain reads GAGVSQSPSNKVTEKGKDVELRCDPISGHTALYWYRQSLGQGLEFLIYFQGNSAPDKSGLPSDRFSAERTGGSVSTLTIQRTQQEDSAVYLCASSLVPVSTEAFFGQGTRLTVV.

The V gene is TRBV5-1, the J gene TRBJ2-1; TRBD2 matches at 12 bases. Germline V gene lookup returns CDR1 SGHRS and CDR2 YFSETQ. This CDR3 is built from 14 residues. The V segment lost 4 bases and the J segment 6 bases; nucleotides outside the gene matches: 2. The CDR3 nucleotides are TGCGCCAGCAGCAAGGGACTAGCGGGCAATGAGCAGTTCTTC. It yields the protein CASSKGLAGNEQFF.

The CDR3 sequence: CASSIDGQGSGYTF. CDR3 DNA sequence: TGTGCCAGTAGTATAGATGGCCAGGGGTCTGGCTACACCTTC. This chain connects TRBV19 to TRBJ1-2; TRBD1 is a possible D gene (6 bases). Germline CDR1 LNHDA, CDR2 SQIVND (reference sequence). The CDR3 loop spans 14 amino acids. Trimming pared 0 bases from V and 7 bases from J, leaving 12 bases between.

This rearrangement joins TRBV29-1 to TRBJ1-2; D is possibly TRBD1 (5 bases). Trimming stripped 0 bases from V and 3 bases from J, with 11 bases between. The germline CDR1 and CDR2 sequences are SQVTM and ANQGSEA. This CDR3 has 14 residues. The CDR3 DNA reads as TGCAGCGTTGAAGATCCTAGGGGATACTATGGCTACACCTTC. Translated, it gives CSVEDPRGYYGYTF.

This clonotype was seen ten or more times. The chain uses TRBV5-1 and TRBJ2-3, with 9 bases matching TRBD2. Germline CDR1 and CDR2: SGHRS and YFSETQ. This CDR3 has 16 amino acids. V shed 2 bases and J 4 bases; nucleotides not matched to a gene: 8. CDR3 residues: CASSLQGREGADTQYF. Here the CDR3 DNA reads TGCGCCAGCAGCTTACAGGGGCGGGAGGGCGCAGATACGCAGTATTTT.

This clonotype was detected only a few times. The CDR3 reads CSAQLAASSYEQYF. The CDR3 nucleotides are TGCAGTGCGCAACTAGCGGCCAGCTCCTACGAGCAGTACTTC. The J gene is TRBJ2-7, the V gene TRBV20-1; 8 positions agree with TRBD2. After removal of 6 bases from V and 0 bases from J, the junction contained 7 bases not matched to a gene. Germline CDR1 and CDR2: DFQATT and SNEGSKA (reference sequence). CDR3 length: 14 amino acids.

The J gene is TRBJ1-2, the V gene TRBV5-6, with D possibly TRBD1 on 5 matching bases. CDR3 length equals 14 residues. CDR1 and CDR2 from the germline V gene are SGHDT and YYEEEE. V dropped 5 bases and J dropped 0 bases, with 11 bases sitting between them. In DNA form, the CDR3 reads TGTGCCAGCAGTTCCCCAGGGTCTAACTATGGCTACACCTTC. It encodes CASSSPGSNYGYTF.

V is TRBV4-2 and J is TRBJ2-3; D gene unclear. Germline-derived CDR1 and CDR2 are LGHNA and YNFKEQ. The V end was cut by 0 bases, the J end by 3 bases, with 10 bases between. This CDR3 has 15 amino acids. The DNA of the CDR3 is TGTGCCAGCAGCCAAGATTTGGTCGGGACAGATACGCAGTATTTT. Translating it yields CASSQDLVGTDTQYF.

This clonotype was seen repeatedly, ten times or more. The chain is built from TRBV20-1 and TRBJ1-6, with D unclear. The germline gives CDR1 DFQATT, CDR2 SNEGSKA (reference sequence). The CDR3 sequence is 15 residues long. The V and J ends lost 1 base and 7 bases respectively, with 14 bases between them. The CDR3 bases are TGCAGTGCTAGAGCGCCGGCAGGCCGGAATTCACCCCTCCACTTT. As protein: CSARAPAGRNSPLHF.

The table lists this clonotype with a few counts. This chain uses TRBV20-1 with TRBJ2-5; 8 bases match TRBD1. The CDR3 is 15 amino acids. The V and J ends lost 1 base and 5 bases, in that order; junction bases with no gene match: 9. Germline loops: CDR1 DFQATT, CDR2 SNEGSKA (reference sequence). This CDR3 reads CSARGLLDRGETQYF. The CDR3 nucleotides are TGCAGTGCTAGAGGGCTCCTCGACAGGGGTGAGACCCAGTACTTC.

This clonotype was seen many times. V usage is TRBV28 and J usage is TRBJ1-3; D gene unclear. The CDR3 sequence is 13 residues long. V was shortened by 5 bases and J by 4 bases, with 9 bases between the two germline ends. CDR1 is MDHEN, CDR2 SYDVKM, per germline. The CDR3 spells CASSLIPGNTIYF. DNA of the CDR3: TGTGCCAGCAGTCTAATCCCCGGAAACACCATATATTTT.

This clonotype was detected many times. V and J are TRBV11-2 and TRBJ2-3; TRBD1 or TRBD2 may be the D gene (6 bases each). This CDR3 contains 14 residues. V was pared by 7 bases and J by 4 bases, with 15 bases between. Germline loops: CDR1 SGHAT, CDR2 FQNNGV. CDR3: CASTRRGSADTQYF. As DNA, the CDR3 is TGTGCCAGCACCCGGAGGGGGAGCGCAGATACGCAGTATTTT.